This TCR beta chain was identified during a study of blood T cells in healthy people across ages. The ends lost 6 bases at V and 8 bases at J; junction bases unmatched: 6. The CDR3 runs 14 residues. Germline V gene sequence: CDR1 MGHDK, CDR2 SYGVNS. No fewer than 5 micrograms of total RNA were isolated from every sample. Primed by a sample-barcoded 5' primer and a J-beta primer mix, a second PCR proceeded for roughly 6 to 12 cycles. Template switching added a 12-random-nucleotide identifier to every cDNA molecule. TCRdb reanalysed the 5' RACE reads using MiXCR and keeps one entry per CDR3 protein. Of over 1,500,000 distinct CDR3 sequences in the sample, roughly 52% are singletons; the top ten hold over 2%.

The TCR originated in a woman in her thirties or forties in good health. Sequencing used blood. The chain carries TRBV25-1 and TRBJ1-4, with 10 nucleotides matching TRBD1. The CDR3 coding sequence is TGTGCCAGCAGATCCGACAGGGGGCAGGAAAAACTGTTTTTT. It specifies CASRSDRGQEKLFF.